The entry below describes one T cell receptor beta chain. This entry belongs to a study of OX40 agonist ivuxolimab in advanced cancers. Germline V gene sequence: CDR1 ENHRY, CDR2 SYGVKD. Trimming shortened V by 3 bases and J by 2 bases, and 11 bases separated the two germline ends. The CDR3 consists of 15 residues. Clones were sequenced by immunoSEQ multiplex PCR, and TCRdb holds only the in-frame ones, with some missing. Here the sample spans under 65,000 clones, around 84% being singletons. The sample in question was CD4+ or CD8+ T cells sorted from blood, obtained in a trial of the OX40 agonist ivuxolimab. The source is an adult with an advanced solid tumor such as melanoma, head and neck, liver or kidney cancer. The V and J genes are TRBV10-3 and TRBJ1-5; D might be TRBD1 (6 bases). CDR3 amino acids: CAISEGRGRNQPQHF. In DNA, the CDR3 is TGTGCCATCAGTGAAGGCAGGGGACGCAATCAGCCCCAGCATTTT.